This T cell receptor (beta chain) was sequenced for a study of blood T cells in healthy people across ages. General study points: Nothing was known about donor CMV status, and this possibly confounded expanded clonotype changes. A roughly linear age-dependent decrease characterized TCR beta diversity per million T cells.

The germline V gene encodes CDR1 MGHRA and CDR2 YSYEKL. The J segment lost 2 bases and the V segment lost 4 bases, leaving 7 bases of the junction unmatched. The CDR3 consists of 16 residues. As for this clonotype: Antigen: not known.

Each sample used at least 6.5 million PBMCs. Next came a second PCR, run for about 6 to 11 cycles, which used a sample-barcoded 5' primer along with a J-beta primer mix. TCRdb ran MiXCR on the 5' RACE reads and lists one entry per CDR3 protein. The repertoire holds over 950,000 distinct CDR3 sequences, more than 30% seen once, with around 14% in the top ten. The chain employs TRBV4-1 and TRBJ2-2; TRBD1 aligns across 7 bases. Sequenced input: blood. The sequence was collected from a man aged 18-30 years in good health. The CDR3 DNA is TGCGCCAGCAGCCGGCCGGGACAGAAAAACACCGGGGAGCTGTTTTTT. Translated: CASSRPGQKNTGELFF.